The rows below give T cell receptor beta chains drawn from one sample of a study of T cell responses to AZD1222 COVID-19 vaccine. The method was immunoSEQ multiplex PCR; TCRdb's version includes in-frame clones alone and lacks a portion of them. The data show about 110,000 clones, with 80% to 95% seen just once and 8% to 9.5% held by the top ten. The sequenced sample was peripheral blood, obtained 28 days after the second AZD1222 dose. These receptors came from an adult who received the AZD1222 COVID-19 vaccine. Both conserved end residues are part of each CDR3. Each record gives: CDR3 length, D gene, clone size, J gene, V gene, CDR3 DNA, CDR3 protein. A D gene is named only where the DNA matches it firmly. Size tells how often a clone was seen (once, few, many) or the class of an expanded clone, and some rows leave it out.

length: 15
D: .
size: .
J: TRBJ2-5
V: TRBV5-1
DNA: TGCGCCAGCAGCTTGGCCCCGGGTGAACAAGAGACCCAGTACTTC
CDR3: CASSLAPGEQETQYF

length: 16
D: .
size: .
J: TRBJ2-7
V: TRBV9
DNA: TGTGCCAGCAGCGTAGGAGCGACCGGTCTAAACTACGAGCAGTACTTC
CDR3: CASSVGATGLNYEQYF

length: 13
D: TRBD1
size: .
J: TRBJ2-7
V: TRBV19
DNA: TGTGCCAGTAGTAGAAACAGGGGCGAGGAGCAGTACTTC
CDR3: CASSRNRGEEQYF

length: 13
D: .
size: .
J: TRBJ2-3
V: TRBV18
DNA: TGTGCCAGCTCCCGACCGACTCGCGATACGCAGTATTTT
CDR3: CASSRPTRDTQYF

length: 13
D: TRBD2
size: .
J: TRBJ2-7
V: TRBV30
DNA: TGTGCCTGGATAGGCGCGGGAGTGACCGAGCAGTACTTC
CDR3: CAWIGAGVTEQYF

length: 15
D: .
size: .
J: TRBJ1-2
V: TRBV7-9
DNA: TGTGCCAGCAGGTCGGGGGGCGCCCGCATGGATGGCTACACCTTC
CDR3: CASRSGGARMDGYTF

length: 13
D: TRBD1
size: .
J: TRBJ1-2
V: TRBV29-1
DNA: TGCAGCGTACGACAGGGGGCGCAGGGTGGCTACACCTTC
CDR3: CSVRQGAQGGYTF

length: 16
D: .
size: once
J: TRBJ2-5
V: TRBV7-9
DNA: TGTGCCAGCAGTAATAATCTTAATACGGGTATAGAGACCCAGTACTTC
CDR3: CASSNNLNTGIETQYF

length: 15
D: .
size: .
J: TRBJ1-2
V: TRBV6-6
DNA: TGTGCCAGCAGTCCCTTGGAGGACGGAGGCTATGGCTACACCTTC
CDR3: CASSPLEDGGYGYTF

length: 15
D: .
size: .
J: TRBJ2-3
V: TRBV18
DNA: TGTGCCAGCTCACCGACTAGAGGCCTCACAGATACGCAGTATTTT
CDR3: CASSPTRGLTDTQYF

length: 15
D: TRBD2
size: .
J: TRBJ2-5
V: TRBV28
DNA: TGTGCCAGCAGATTGGGACTAGCGGGAGGTGAGACCCAGTACTTC
CDR3: CASRLGLAGGETQYF

length: 11
D: .
size: .
J: TRBJ1-2
V: TRBV12-3/TRBV12-4
DNA: TGTGCCAGCAGTCGCCCCGGAGGCTACACCTTC
CDR3: CASSRPGGYTF

length: 16
D: .
size: .
J: TRBJ2-2
V: TRBV18
DNA: TGTGCCAGCTCACCAAAGCAGCTTTCGAACACCGGGGAGCTGTTTTTT
CDR3: CASSPKQLSNTGELFF

length: 11
D: .
size: .
J: TRBJ1-1
V: TRBV28
DNA: TGTGCCACCGAGGGTAACACTGAAGCTTTCTTT
CDR3: CATEGNTEAFF

length: 14
D: .
size: .
J: TRBJ1-2
V: TRBV4-1
DNA: TGCGCCAGCAGCCAAGGGACGGGTCGGTCAGGCTACACCTTC
CDR3: CASSQGTGRSGYTF

length: 15
D: TRBD1
size: .
J: TRBJ1-2
V: TRBV6-5
DNA: TGTGCCACCAGGGGGATCGACGGCATTAACTATGGCTACACCTTC
CDR3: CATRGIDGINYGYTF

length: 13
D: .
size: once
J: TRBJ1-5
V: TRBV28
DNA: TGTGCCAGCACGCCACAGGGCAATCAGCCCCAGCATTTT
CDR3: CASTPQGNQPQHF

length: 17
D: TRBD2
size: .
J: TRBJ2-3
V: TRBV4-1
DNA: TGCGCCAGCAGCCAAAGACTAGCGGAGACGGGGACAGATACGCAGTATTTT
CDR3: CASSQRLAETGTDTQYF

length: 11
D: .
size: .
J: TRBJ1-1
V: TRBV12-3/TRBV12-4
DNA: TGTGCCAGCAGCCGGAGGACTGAAGCTTTCTTT
CDR3: CASSRRTEAFF

length: 13
D: .
size: .
J: TRBJ1-3
V: TRBV30
DNA: TGTGCCTGGGAAGGGGGCTCTGGAAACACCATATATTTT
CDR3: CAWEGGSGNTIYF

length: 14
D: .
size: .
J: TRBJ1-3
V: TRBV6-5
DNA: TGTGCCAGCAGTTACTCGGTCTCTGGAAACACCATATATTTT
CDR3: CASSYSVSGNTIYF

length: 15
D: TRBD1
size: .
J: TRBJ1-3
V: TRBV6-5
DNA: TGTGCCAGCAGTTACGGGACAGGCACTGGAAACACCATATATTTT
CDR3: CASSYGTGTGNTIYF

length: 13
D: .
size: once
J: TRBJ1-1
V: TRBV12-3/TRBV12-4
DNA: TGTGCCAGCAGTTTAGAGAGGGGCGGAGGAGCTTTCTTT
CDR3: CASSLERGGGAFF

length: 14
D: TRBD2
size: .
J: TRBJ2-7
V: TRBV11-2
DNA: TGTGCCAGCAGCTTGAGCGGGAGGTCCTACGAGCAGTACTTC
CDR3: CASSLSGRSYEQYF

length: 13
D: .
size: .
J: TRBJ2-3
V: TRBV7-2
DNA: TGTGCCAGCAGGGACTATCTCACAGATACGCAGTATTTT
CDR3: CASRDYLTDTQYF

length: 15
D: TRBD1
size: .
J: TRBJ1-6
V: TRBV5-5
DNA: TGTGCCAGCAGCTTGGGGACAGGGGTAAATTCACCCCTCCACTTT
CDR3: CASSLGTGVNSPLHF

length: 13
D: .
size: .
J: TRBJ1-5
V: TRBV2
DNA: TGTGCCAGCAGTGATAGGTTAAATCAGCCCCAGCATTTT
CDR3: CASSDRLNQPQHF

length: 14
D: .
size: .
J: TRBJ1-2
V: TRBV19
DNA: TGTGCCAGTAATTCGCTCGGGATGGCGAAGGGCTACACCTTC
CDR3: CASNSLGMAKGYTF

length: 15
D: .
size: .
J: TRBJ1-1
V: TRBV6-5
DNA: TGTGCCAGCAGTTACTCGCTACCGAAGAACACTGAAGCTTTCTTT
CDR3: CASSYSLPKNTEAFF

length: 15
D: .
size: few
J: TRBJ1-5
V: TRBV6-2/TRBV6-3
DNA: TGTGCCAGCAGCGGACGGACCGCTCGGGGCCAGCCCCAGCATTTT
CDR3: CASSGRTARGQPQHF

length: 16
D: TRBD1
size: .
J: TRBJ1-5
V: TRBV2
DNA: TGTGCCAGCACCAGATTAAGGACAGGGATTAATCAGCCCCAGCATTTT
CDR3: CASTRLRTGINQPQHF

length: 11
D: TRBD1
size: .
J: TRBJ1-2
V: TRBV29-1
DNA: TGCAGCGTCGGGACAGGGCCGGGCTACACCTTC
CDR3: CSVGTGPGYTF

length: 13
D: .
size: .
J: TRBJ1-1
V: TRBV29-1
DNA: TGCAGCGTTGTCTGGGGCGATTACACTGAAGCTTTCTTT
CDR3: CSVVWGDYTEAFF

length: 19
D: TRBD2
size: .
J: TRBJ2-1
V: TRBV15
DNA: TGTGCCACCAGCAGAGTCGCCCCCTGGGAGGGATCCTCCTACAATGAGCAGTTCTTC
CDR3: CATSRVAPWEGSSYNEQFF

length: 14
D: .
size: once
J: TRBJ1-1
V: TRBV15
DNA: TGTGCCACGGGGGAGTTATTCATGAACACTGAAGCTTTCTTT
CDR3: CATGELFMNTEAFF

length: 16
D: .
size: .
J: TRBJ1-4
V: TRBV30
DNA: TGTGCCTGGAGTGTACATCGGACGTTGACTAATGAAAAACTGTTTTTT
CDR3: CAWSVHRTLTNEKLFF

length: 16
D: TRBD1
size: .
J: TRBJ1-1
V: TRBV4-2
DNA: TGTGCCAGCAGCCCCCGGACAGGACGGCGGTTCACTGAAGCTTTCTTT
CDR3: CASSPRTGRRFTEAFF

length: 15
D: .
size: .
J: TRBJ1-6
V: TRBV30
DNA: TGTGCCTGGAGTTACCCTGGGCGGAATAATTCACCCCTCCACTTT
CDR3: CAWSYPGRNNSPLHF

length: 14
D: .
size: .
J: TRBJ2-5
V: TRBV29-1
DNA: TGCAGCGTTGATGGGATAGGGGTCCAAGAGACCCAGTACTTC
CDR3: CSVDGIGVQETQYF

length: 13
D: .
size: .
J: TRBJ2-7
V: TRBV28
DNA: TGTGCCAGCAGTTTTGAACGCCCCTACGAGCAGTACTTC
CDR3: CASSFERPYEQYF

length: 13
D: .
size: .
J: TRBJ2-2
V: TRBV7-9
DNA: TGTGCCAGCAGGGTGCTGGCGTTGGGGGAGCTGTTTTTT
CDR3: CASRVLALGELFF

length: 18
D: TRBD1
size: .
J: TRBJ1-5
V: TRBV28
DNA: TGTGCCAGCAGTTTATCCGCCTTTGGGACAGGGACTTATCAGCCCCAGCATTTT
CDR3: CASSLSAFGTGTYQPQHF

length: 12
D: .
size: .
J: TRBJ2-1
V: TRBV4-1
DNA: TGCGCCAGCAGCCTCCAGGGCGATGAGCAGTTCTTC
CDR3: CASSLQGDEQFF

length: 14
D: .
size: .
J: TRBJ1-1
V: TRBV7-2
DNA: TGTGCCAGCAGCCCAGGTCGAGAATACACTGAAGCTTTCTTT
CDR3: CASSPGREYTEAFF

length: 13
D: .
size: .
J: TRBJ2-5
V: TRBV12-5
DNA: TGTGCTAGTGGTCCAGAGGGGCTGGAGACCCAGTACTTC
CDR3: CASGPEGLETQYF

length: 13
D: .
size: .
J: TRBJ1-1
V: TRBV10-2
DNA: TGCGCCAGCAGTGAAAACATGGGCACTGAAGCTTTCTTT
CDR3: CASSENMGTEAFF

length: 14
D: TRBD1
size: .
J: TRBJ2-2
V: TRBV19
DNA: TGTGCCACCCAGGGGGCGGGATCGGAGAGGGAGCTGTTTTTT
CDR3: CATQGAGSERELFF